Shown below are 19 T cell receptor beta chains from a single sample sequenced in a study of regulatory T cells in long-lasting Graves disease. Documented time point: persistent/refractory GD, antithyroid drugs over 5 years with positive TRAb. RNA from PBMCs was the source of the TCR library. Building the TCR beta libraries relied on iRepertoire HTBI primers, and CDR3 regions underwent Arm-PCR. MiXCR, applied by TCRdb to the multiplex PCR reads, yields one record per CDR3 protein. Among around 460,000 distinct CDR3 sequences listed, 20% to 25% were seen once. Sequenced material: peripheral blood mononuclear cells (PBMCs), taken when the disease was refractory, from a patient treated with antithyroid drugs. All receptors come from a female donor with Graves disease.

The chain uses TRBV19 and TRBJ1-2; D not resolved. This CDR3 region has 15 residues. V dropped 2 bases and J dropped 0 bases, with 10 bases sitting between them. The germline V gene encodes CDR1 LNHDA and CDR2 SQIVND (reference sequence). CDR3 sequence reads: CASSISEGANYGYTF. The CDR3 DNA is TGTGCCAGTAGTATAAGTGAGGGAGCTAACTATGGCTACACCTTC.

As concerns this clonotype: A read error may explain this, as a much larger clone is one base away. This CDR3 fails to terminate in the conserved phenylalanine or tryptophan, so it likely reflects a read error. The V gene is TRBV20-1, the J gene TRBJ2-7; 10 bases are shared with TRBD1. CDR1 and CDR2 (germline): DFQATT, SNEGSKA (reference sequence). J gave up 6 bases and V 0 bases, and 8 bases lay outside the gene matches. The CDR3 is made up of 15 amino acids. Here the CDR3 reads CSARDCDRGLCEQYL. In DNA form, the CDR3 reads TGCAGTGCTAGAGATTGTGACAGGGGGCTCTGCGAGCAGTACCTC.

This chain links TRBV20-1 with TRBJ1-5; D remains unclear. Germline V gene sequence: CDR1 DFQATT, CDR2 SNEGSKA (reference sequence). V gave up 0 bases and J gave up 4 bases, with 19 bases separating them. The CDR3 is made up of 17 amino acids. This CDR3 is CSARDPSTDHWNQPQHF. Written as DNA, the CDR3 is TGCAGTGCTAGAGACCCCTCGACGGACCATTGGAATCAGCCCCAGCATTTT.

This clonotype was seen repeatedly, ten times or more. The chain employs TRBV29-1 and TRBJ2-7; D is unclear. V was shortened by 6 bases and J by 6 bases, with 9 bases between the two germline ends. Germline CDR1 SQVTM, CDR2 ANQGSEA. This CDR3 has 10 residues. CDR3 region: CSVKVGEQYF. The CDR3 DNA is TGCAGCGTCAAAGTAGGCGAGCAGTACTTC.

The rearrangement uses TRBV5-1 and TRBJ2-7; tentatively, D is TRBD1 or TRBD2 (6 bases each). This CDR3 is 16 amino acids long. Germline CDR1 is SGHRS and CDR2 is YFSETQ. The germline V and J ends were trimmed by 2 bases and 1 base, with 16 bases remaining between them. CDR3 sequence (DNA): TGCGCCAGCAGCTTTGATGTTTCGGGGGCATCCTACGAGCAGTACTTC. Translation gives CASSFDVSGASYEQYF.

At least ten counts were recorded for this clonotype. The DNA for the CDR3 is TGTGCTAGTTCGAACGGGGGTGAGACCCAGTACTTC. This sequence encodes CASSNGGETQYF. This chain joins TRBV12-5 and TRBJ2-5, with D maybe TRBD2 (6 bases). V lost 8 bases to trimming and J lost 5 bases, with 12 bases between them. The germline gives CDR1 LGHNT, CDR2 FRNRAP. The CDR3 extends over 12 amino acids.

V gene TRBV28 combines with J gene TRBJ1-6, with D unclear. The CDR3 runs to 14 residues. Germline V gene lookup returns CDR1 MDHEN and CDR2 SYDVKM. CDR3 DNA sequence: TGTGGGGTCTACAGTAGCTCCTATAATTCACCCCTCCACTTT. Translating it yields CGVYSSSYNSPLHF.

The chain employs TRBV29-1 and TRBJ1-2; D call uncertain. The V end was cut by 0 bases, the J end by 5 bases, with 13 bases between. This CDR3 is built from 14 residues. The V gene's germline CDR1 is SQVTM and CDR2 ANQGSEA. In nucleotides, the CDR3 is TGCAGCGTTGAAGAGGAGACGGCATGGTATGGCTACACCTTC. Protein product: CSVEEETAWYGYTF.

This chain links TRBV3-1 with TRBJ2-7; TRBD1 matches at 8 bases. Looked up from germline, CDR1 is LGHDT and CDR2 is YNNKEL (reference sequence). Trimming cost V 5 bases and J 5 bases; bases outside gene matches: 11. CDR3 size: 15 residues. DNA of the CDR3: TGTGCCAGCAGCGGAGGGACAGGATTTATGGACGAGCAGTACTTC. Amino acids: CASSGGTGFMDEQYF.

The chain couples TRBV7-8 to TRBJ2-1, with TRBD2 identical over 8 bases. J was trimmed by 3 bases and V by 7 bases; bases with no gene match: 14. Germline V gene sequence: CDR1 SGHVS, CDR2 FQNEAQ. The CDR3 is 17 residues long. Here the CDR3 reads CASTERRLAGHYNEQFF. CDR3 nucleotides: TGTGCCAGCACCGAGAGGAGGCTAGCGGGCCACTACAATGAGCAGTTCTTC. Supplemented by reference TRBV7-8 and TRBJ2-1, the full variable domain reads GAGVSQSPRYKVAKRGQDVALRCDPISGHVSLFWYQQALGQGPEFLTYFQNEAQLDKSGLPSDRFFAERPEGSVSTLKIQRTQQEDSAVYLCASTERRLAGHYNEQFFGPGTRLTVL.

Only a few counts were recorded for this clonotype. V is TRBV3-1 and J is TRBJ2-5, with 7 nucleotides matching TRBD1. The CDR3 length is 11 residues. Trimming at V came to 3 bases and at J to 12 bases, leaving 4 bases not matched to a gene. Germline values: CDR1 LGHDT, CDR2 YNNKEL (reference sequence). CDR3 nucleotide sequence: TGTGCCAGCAGCCACGACAGGGTCAAGTACTTC. Translating it yields CASSHDRVKYF.

This clonotype was counted many times. The V call is TRBV6-1, the J call TRBJ1-2, with 7 positions matching TRBD1. CDR3 size: 12 residues. CDR1 is MNHNS, CDR2 SASEGT, per germline. V was pared by 7 bases and J by 5 bases, with 4 bases of the junction left unmatched. This chain's CDR3 is CASNGQVYGYTF. CDR3 coding DNA: TGTGCCAGCAACGGACAGGTTTATGGCTACACCTTC.

This clonotype was counted a single time. This chain uses TRBV19 with TRBJ2-1; 8 nucleotides agree with TRBD2. The CDR3 extends over 16 amino acids. The junction had 15 bases not matched to a gene; V was cut back by 5 bases and J by 9 bases. Germline V gene lookup returns CDR1 LNHDA and CDR2 SQIVND (reference sequence). CDR3 residues: CASSSPHREGHSEQFF. Here the CDR3 DNA reads TGTGCCAGTAGTTCCCCCCACCGGGAGGGCCATAGTGAGCAGTTCTTC. The full variable domain, in which reference TRBV19 and TRBJ2-1 provide the parts outside the CDR3, is DGGITQSPKYLFRKEGQNVTLSCEQNLNHDAMYWYRQDPGQGLRLIYYSQIVNDFQKGDIAEGYSVSREKKESFPLTVTSAQKNPTAFYLCASSSPHREGHSEQFFGPGTRLTVL.

The CDR3 DNA reads TGCAGTGCTAAAGGACAGGGCAGCTATGGCTACACCTTC. It translates to CSAKGQGSYGYTF. The V call is TRBV20-1, the J call TRBJ1-2, with TRBD1 matching 8 bases. The trim removed 4 bases at V and 4 bases at J, leaving 5 bases unmatched. CDR1 DFQATT and CDR2 SNEGSKA come from the germline V gene (reference sequence). The CDR3 is made up of 13 amino acids.

This clonotype has at least ten counts. The rearrangement links TRBV28 to TRBJ1-1, with D perhaps TRBD1 (5 bases). The V gene lost 8 bases and the J gene lost 0 bases, with 13 bases spanning the gap. Germline lookup yields CDR1 MDHEN and CDR2 SYDVKM. The CDR3 totals 14 residues. The DNA for the CDR3 is TGTGCCAGCGACAGAGTCGGTATGAACACTGAAGCTTTCTTT. It is translated as CASDRVGMNTEAFF.

This clonotype was detected ten times or more. The chain uses TRBV13 and TRBJ2-7, with 7 bases aligning to TRBD1. Germline CDR1 reads PRHDT; CDR2 reads FYEKMQ (reference sequence). V trimming: 5 bases; J trimming: 2 bases; junction bases outside the gene matches: 9. The CDR3 loop spans 15 amino acids. This CDR3 is CASSPQGLATYEQYF. Here the CDR3 DNA reads TGTGCCAGCAGCCCACAGGGGCTCGCCACCTACGAGCAGTACTTC.

This chain uses TRBV7-2 with TRBJ2-1; D tentatively reads TRBD1 or TRBD2 (6 bases each). In germline, CDR1 is SGHTA, CDR2 FQGNSA. Trimming pared 5 bases from V and 4 bases from J, leaving 15 bases between. The CDR3 contains 15 residues. CDR3 sequence (DNA): TGTGCCAGCAGCCACCGGAGGGGGTCTTACAATGAGCAGTTCTTC. Residues: CASSHRRGSYNEQFF. Full variable domain (missing parts from reference TRBV7-2 and TRBJ2-1): GAGVSQSPSNKVTEKGKDVELRCDPISGHTALYWYRQSLGQGLEFLIYFQGNSAPDKSGLPSDRFSAERTGGSVSTLTIQRTQQEDSAVYLCASSHRRGSYNEQFFGPGTRLTVL.

This clonotype was seen repeatedly, ten times or more. The genes are TRBV6-1 and TRBJ2-7; 11 nucleotides match TRBD1. V lost 8 bases, J lost 2 bases, and 8 bases stayed unmatched. The CDR3 is 15 residues long. Germline CDR1 reads MNHNS; CDR2 reads SASEGT. The CDR3 protein is CASQPPGQGAYEQYF. The CDR3 DNA follows: TGTGCCAGCCAACCGCCGGGACAGGGGGCCTACGAGCAGTACTTC.

CDR3 DNA: TGTGCCACCAGTGAAGGACTAGCGGGAGTCTACAATGAGCAGTTCTTC. It specifies CATSEGLAGVYNEQFF. The genes are TRBV24-1 and TRBJ2-1; 13 bases match TRBD2. CDR3 length equals 16 residues. V lost 4 bases and J lost 3; bases outside the gene matches: 2. Germline CDR1 is KGHDR and CDR2 is SFDVKD.